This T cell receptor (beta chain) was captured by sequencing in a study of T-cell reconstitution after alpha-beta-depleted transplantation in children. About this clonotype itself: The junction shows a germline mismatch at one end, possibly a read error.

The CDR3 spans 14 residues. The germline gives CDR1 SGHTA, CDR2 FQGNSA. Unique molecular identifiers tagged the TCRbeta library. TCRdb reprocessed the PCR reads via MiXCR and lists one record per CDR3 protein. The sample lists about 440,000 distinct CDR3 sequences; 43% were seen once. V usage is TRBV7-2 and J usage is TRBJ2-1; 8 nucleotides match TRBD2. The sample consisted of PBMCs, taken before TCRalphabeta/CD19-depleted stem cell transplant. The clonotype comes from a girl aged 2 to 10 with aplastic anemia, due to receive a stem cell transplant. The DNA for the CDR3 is TGTGCCTCGAAGAGCGGGGGACCATACATTGAGCAGTTCTTC. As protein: CASKSGGPYIEQFF. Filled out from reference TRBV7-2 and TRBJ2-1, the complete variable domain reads GAGVSQSPSNKVTEKGKDVELRCDPISGHTALYWYRQSLGQGLEFLIYFQGNSAPDKSGLPSDRFSAERTGGSVSTLTIQRTQQEDSAVYLCASKSGGPYIEQFFGPGTRLTVL.